This section outlines one TCR beta chain sequence together with its context. Germline V CDR1 and CDR2: MNHEY, SVGAGI. Germline trimming cut 5 bases from V and 2 bases from J; bases unmatched to any gene: 3. This CDR3 is built from 14 residues. The data derive from a study of blood T cell repertoires in COVID-19. Study-level information: Symptom resolution, clearance, or two negative PCRs marked the recovered donors of Cohort 3.

TCRdb's table, derived via immunoSEQ multiplex PCR, lists solely in-frame clones and lacks some. This table has some 200,000 clones, roughly 87% appearing once. Sequencing was carried out using PBMCs or T cells enriched from blood (not recorded which). This TCR derives from a man younger than 40 in a cohort exposed to, infected with or recovered from COVID-19 (not recorded which). The chain uses TRBV6-5 and TRBJ1-5; TRBD1 matches 7 bases. As DNA, the CDR3 is TGTGCCAGCAGTCGACAGGGCGGCAATCAGCCCCAGCATTTT. Residues: CASSRQGGNQPQHF.